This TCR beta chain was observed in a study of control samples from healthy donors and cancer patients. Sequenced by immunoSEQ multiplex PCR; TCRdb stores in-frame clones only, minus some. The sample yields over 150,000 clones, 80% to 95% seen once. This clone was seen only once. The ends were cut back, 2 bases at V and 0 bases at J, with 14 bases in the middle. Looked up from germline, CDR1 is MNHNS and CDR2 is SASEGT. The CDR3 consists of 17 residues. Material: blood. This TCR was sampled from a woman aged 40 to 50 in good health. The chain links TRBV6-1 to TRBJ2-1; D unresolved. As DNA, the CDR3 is TGTGCCAGCAGTGAACCGGGCAGCTTAAGCTCCTACAATGAGCAGTTCTTC. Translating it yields CASSEPGSLSSYNEQFF.